One and the same sample provided the 6 T cell receptor beta chains below, sequenced in a study of blood T cell repertoires in COVID-19. Some clones are missing from TCRdb's copy, which holds only in-frame ones; the method was immunoSEQ multiplex PCR. The sample includes 45,000 to 70,000 clones, 73% of them seen just once. The sample comprised peripheral blood. The receptors originated from a woman in her fifties or sixties with active or convalescent COVID-19.

The chain carries TRBV28 and TRBJ2-7, with D tentatively TRBD2 (5 bases). From germline, CDR1 is MDHEN and CDR2 SYDVKM. The CDR3 loop spans 12 amino acids. The ends were cut back, 5 bases at V and 5 bases at J, with 10 bases in the middle. The CDR3 nucleotides read TGTGCCAGCAGTACTAGTGGGCACGAGCAGTACTTC. Translation: CASSTSGHEQYF.

The rearrangement links TRBV6-6 to TRBJ1-4; possible D gene TRBD1, 6 bases. Between the trimmed V and J ends, which lost 7 bases and 5 bases, there was a span of 14 bases. This CDR3 spans 14 amino acids. The germline V gene encodes CDR1 MNHNY and CDR2 SVGAGI (reference sequence). CDR3 sequence (DNA): TGTGCCAGCACCCCAGGGGCGATGAATGAAAAACTGTTTTTT. This gives the protein CASTPGAMNEKLFF.

The chain employs TRBV5-5 and TRBJ1-2; D unresolved. Germline V CDR1 and CDR2: SGHKS, YYEKEE (reference sequence). V was cut by 0 bases and J by 4 bases, with 7 bases left in between. CDR3 length equals 13 residues. In nucleotides, the CDR3 is TGTGCCAGCAGCTTGGGAGGGCTCTATGGCTACACCTTC. Translated, it gives CASSLGGLYGYTF.

This chain links TRBV7-8 with TRBJ1-1, with D maybe TRBD1 (6 bases). Germline CDR1 is SGHVS and CDR2 is FQNEAQ. The CDR3 extends over 15 amino acids. V dropped 2 bases and J dropped 0 bases, with 10 bases sitting between them. CDR3 amino acids: CASSLKQGMNTEAFF. The CDR3, as DNA: TGTGCCAGCAGCTTAAAACAGGGAATGAACACTGAAGCTTTCTTT.

This sequence joins TRBV30 and TRBJ1-5, with TRBD1 as a possible D gene (6 bases). V was shortened by 3 bases and J by 9 bases, with 15 bases between the two germline ends. Germline V gives CDR1 GTSNPN, CDR2 SVGIG (reference sequence). The length of the CDR3 is 13 residues. The CDR3 reads CAWSYRESRPQHF. The CDR3 DNA is TGTGCCTGGAGCTACAGGGAGTCGCGGCCCCAGCATTTT.

This clone has ten or more counts. This chain joins TRBV27 and TRBJ2-1; TRBD1 might be the D (5 bases). The CDR3 spans 14 residues. V was pared by 2 bases and J by 3 bases, with 8 bases between. The germline V gene encodes CDR1 MNHEY and CDR2 SMNVEV (reference sequence). CDR3 protein: CASSLDRNYNEQFF. CDR3 sequence (DNA): TGTGCCAGCAGTTTAGACAGAAACTACAATGAGCAGTTCTTC.